This T cell receptor (beta chain) derives from a study of brain T cells in children with intractable seizures. The CDR3 contains 15 residues. Germline lookup yields CDR1 KGHSH and CDR2 LQKENI. Trimming took off 3 bases at V and 4 bases at J, with 14 bases between the two ends. Assay used: immunoSEQ multiplex PCR; TCRdb lists only in-frame clones, some missing. The top ten clones hold under 4.5% of a sample with approximately 110,000 clones, approximately 94% of them seen once. Sequenced here: peripheral blood, sampled at surgery. The TCR comes from a boy less than two years old with hemimegalencephaly and intractable seizures. The chain carries TRBV18 and TRBJ2-3; D is possibly TRBD1 (6 bases). CDR3 sequence: CASSPPGESPDTQYF. CDR3 nucleotides: TGTGCCAGCTCACCGCCAGGGGAGAGTCCAGATACGCAGTATTTT. Filled out from reference TRBV18 and TRBJ2-3, the complete variable domain reads NAGVMQNPRHLVRRRGQEARLRCSPMKGHSHVYWYRQLPEEGLKFMVYLQKENIIDESGMPKERFSAEFPKEGPSILRIQQVVRGDSAAYFCASSPPGESPDTQYFGPGTRLTVL.